This T cell receptor beta chain came from a study of T cell changes during pregnancy in multiple sclerosis. The assay was immunoSEQ multiplex PCR, and TCRdb's table has in-frame clones only and misses some. The repertoire holds approximately 90,000 clones, over 90% seen once, with about 0.8% in the top ten. The input for sequencing was peripheral blood, taken in the third trimester of pregnancy. The source is a female donor with multiple sclerosis, enrolled in a pregnancy study.

The CDR3 loop is CASSLAGPGLRTFF. The CDR3 DNA reads as TGTGCCAGCAGTTTGGCGGGACCGGGACTCCGAACTTTCTTT. The J gene is TRBJ1-1, the V gene TRBV28; maybe TRBD1 (5 bases). The ends were cut back, 3 bases at V and 12 bases at J, with 20 bases in the middle. Looked up from germline, CDR1 is MDHEN and CDR2 is SYDVKM. The CDR3 covers 14 residues.